These T cell receptor beta chains were read from a single sample in a study of blood T cell repertoires in COVID-19. Data came from immunoSEQ multiplex PCR; TCRdb stores just in-frame clones and leaves some out. The sample contains about 110,000 clones, 85% of which appear only once. Sequencing input: peripheral blood. The receptors here all came from a man aged 50-59 years with acute or convalescent COVID-19. Both conserved end residues are part of each CDR3. D genes are given only for firm matches. The listing skips clone size in some rows; elsewhere it reads once, few, many or a size class.

TGTGCCAGCAGTGACGTAGGGAGCTCTGGGGCCAACGTCCTGACTTTC	CASSDVGSSGANVLTF	TRBJ2-6	-	TRBV6-4	-
TGTGCCAGCAGCGTAGGGCAATCCGGGGAGCTGTTTTTT	CASSVGQSGELFF	TRBJ2-2	-	TRBV9	-
TGCGCCAGCAGCTCGACCTGGGGGGACAGCTCCTACGAGCAGTACTTC	CASSSTWGDSSYEQYF	TRBJ2-7	-	TRBV5-1	-
TGCGCCAGCAGTAGCGGGGGCTACGAGCAGTACTTC	CASSSGGYEQYF	TRBJ2-7	-	TRBV10-2	TRBD2
TGTGCCAGCAGCTTGCAGGGAACAGAAACCTATCAGCCCCAGCATTTT	CASSLQGTETYQPQHF	TRBJ1-5	once	TRBV5-6	-
TGTGCCAGTAGTAAAGCCAGGGCTGAACAGCCCCAGCATTTT	CASSKARAEQPQHF	TRBJ1-5	-	TRBV19	-
TGTGCCAGCAGTACACCACAGGGTTCCAAAAACATTCAGTACTTC	CASSTPQGSKNIQYF	TRBJ2-4	-	TRBV27	-
TGTGCCAGCGGTCCAGGGCCCACCTCCTACAATGAGCAGTTCTTC	CASGPGPTSYNEQFF	TRBJ2-1	-	TRBV2	-
TGCAGCGTTGAAAAGACAGGGAGCTACGAGCAGTACTTC	CSVEKTGSYEQYF	TRBJ2-7	-	TRBV29-1	TRBD1
TGTGCCAGCAGCATACTAGCGGGAGATTCGGGCGGGGAGCTGTTTTTT	CASSILAGDSGGELFF	TRBJ2-2	-	TRBV11-2	TRBD2
TGTGCCAGCTCACCCAGAGGCTATTACGCTGAAGCTTTCTTT	CASSPRGYYAEAFF	TRBJ1-1	few	TRBV18	-
TGTGCCAGCAGTGAGGTGCAGGGCAGCTCCTATAATTCACCCCTCCACTTT	CASSEVQGSSYNSPLHF	TRBJ1-6	once	TRBV2	-
TGTGCCAGCAGCTTGCGGGACAGCTTGTCAGGAAACACCATATATTTT	CASSLRDSLSGNTIYF	TRBJ1-3	-	TRBV5-6	TRBD1
TGTGCTAGCAGCTTAGGCCCGGGATCCTACGAGCAGTACTTC	CASSLGPGSYEQYF	TRBJ2-7	-	TRBV7-7	-
TGCGCCAGCAGCTTGGGTTACGGGACAGGGAACGGCTACACCTTC	CASSLGYGTGNGYTF	TRBJ1-2	few	TRBV5-1	TRBD1
TGCGCCAGCAGCTTCTTGGGGGAGGGTGAAAAACTGTTTTTT	CASSFLGEGEKLFF	TRBJ1-4	-	TRBV5-1	-
TGTGCCAGCAGTCTGTACAGGGGAATGGGCTCTGGAAACACCATATATTTT	CASSLYRGMGSGNTIYF	TRBJ1-3	-	TRBV6-6	TRBD1
TGCGCCAGCAGACAGGAGAAGTTTGAAAAACTGTTTTTT	CASRQEKFEKLFF	TRBJ1-4	-	TRBV5-1	-
TGTGCCAGCAGTCTCGACAGGGGGGACACTGAAGCTTTCTTT	CASSLDRGDTEAFF	TRBJ1-1	-	TRBV6-4	TRBD1
TGTGCCACCAGTGATCAAGCGGGAAAAAGCTCCTACAATGAGCAGTTCTTC	CATSDQAGKSSYNEQFF	TRBJ2-1	once	TRBV24-1	TRBD2
TGCAGCGTTGAAGATCTACGGTTTGAAGCTTTCTTT	CSVEDLRFEAFF	TRBJ1-1	-	TRBV29-1	-
TGTGCCAGCACAGGGACTCTTAACTATGGCTACACCTTC	CASTGTLNYGYTF	TRBJ1-2	-	TRBV6-5	-
TGTGCCTGGCGACGGATGAGCGCGAACACCGGGGAGCTGTTTTTT	CAWRRMSANTGELFF	TRBJ2-2	once	TRBV30	-
TGTGCCAGCAGCTTAGTGATGAATACGGGACTAAACTACGAGCAGTACTTC	CASSLVMNTGLNYEQYF	TRBJ2-7	-	TRBV11-2	TRBD2
TGTGCCAGCAGCTTACTGGGGGGGAAAGGAAACACCATATATTTT	CASSLLGGKGNTIYF	TRBJ1-3	-	TRBV7-9	-
TGTGCCAGCTCTCTAGGTGCTGGAAACACCATATATTTT	CASSLGAGNTIYF	TRBJ1-3	-	TRBV25-1	-
TGTGCCAGCTCACCCCTGATCGCCCCGTGGGGGCCTAATGAAAAACTGTTTTTT	CASSPLIAPWGPNEKLFF	TRBJ1-4	-	TRBV18	-
TGTGCCAGCACCCCGGAGGTAGGGTCGGTGTCTTACGAGCAGTACTTC	CASTPEVGSVSYEQYF	TRBJ2-7	-	TRBV5-5	-
TGTGCCAGCAGTGAAGTAGCGGGAGATGAGCAGTTCTTC	CASSEVAGDEQFF	TRBJ2-1	-	TRBV2	TRBD2
TGTGCCAGCAGCCCAGGGGATCAGCCCCAGCATTTT	CASSPGDQPQHF	TRBJ1-5	few	TRBV9	-
TGTGCCAGCTCTCATTACAGCTCCTACGAGCAGTACTTC	CASSHYSSYEQYF	TRBJ2-7	-	TRBV11-2	-
TGTGCCACCCGGAACCGGGACAGGGCGGCAGATACGCAGTATTTT	CATRNRDRAADTQYF	TRBJ2-3	-	TRBV6-5	TRBD1
TGTGCCAGCAGCTACCCCCAACACGAGACTAGCGGGAAGTACAATGAGCAGTTCTTC	CASSYPQHETSGKYNEQFF	TRBJ2-1	few	TRBV11-2	TRBD2
TGTGCCAGCAGCCGTGCACTAGCAGATGAGCAGTTCTTC	CASSRALADEQFF	TRBJ2-1	-	TRBV5-4	-
TGTGCCAGCAGCCAAGGCCGGGACATCTCCTACGAGCAGTACTTC	CASSQGRDISYEQYF	TRBJ2-7	-	TRBV4-2	-
TGTGCCAGCAGCTCCCGGGACAGGGTTGAAAAACTGTTTTTT	CASSSRDRVEKLFF	TRBJ1-4	-	TRBV11-3	TRBD1
TGTGCCAGCAGCGTAGGACACTTGGGTGAGCAGTTCTTC	CASSVGHLGEQFF	TRBJ2-1	-	TRBV9	-
TGTGCCAGTACCTCTTCCGGGACAGGGGCTGAAAAACTGTTTTTT	CASTSSGTGAEKLFF	TRBJ1-4	once	TRBV19	TRBD1
TGTGCCAGCAGCAGTCGACAGGGGCGGGAGACCCAGTACTTC	CASSSRQGRETQYF	TRBJ2-5	few	TRBV11-3	TRBD1
TGTGCCACCAGCGGAGGGACAGTCAATGAGCAGTTCTTC	CATSGGTVNEQFF	TRBJ2-1	-	TRBV15	-
TGTGCCAGCAGTCAAGGACTAGCGGGGGGAGCGAGCACAGATACGCAGTATTTT	CASSQGLAGGASTDTQYF	TRBJ2-3	once	TRBV4-2	TRBD2
TGTGCCAGCAGTTTCGCTAGCGGGGGCACCGGGGAGCTGTTTTTT	CASSFASGGTGELFF	TRBJ2-2	-	TRBV28	TRBD2
TGTGCCAGCAGTTACGACGCAGGTACCTACGAGCAGTACTTC	CASSYDAGTYEQYF	TRBJ2-7	-	TRBV6-6	-
TGTGCCAGCAGCCCCCTAGCAACTAGCGGGAGCCAGACCCAGTACTTC	CASSPLATSGSQTQYF	TRBJ2-5	-	TRBV7-8	TRBD2
TGTGCCAGCAGCCGGGACTCAAGGACCCAGTACTTC	CASSRDSRTQYF	TRBJ2-5	once	TRBV6-5	-
TGCGCCAGCAGCTTGGGGATACAGAGCCAATTATTTTACGAGCAGTACTTC	CASSLGIQSQLFYEQYF	TRBJ2-7	-	TRBV5-1	-
TGTGCCAGCAGCCTAGCGGCCTACGAGCAGTACTTC	CASSLAAYEQYF	TRBJ2-7	-	TRBV11-3	TRBD2
TGTGCCACCAGTGACCCGGGACTAGCGGGAGTCACCGGGGAGCTGTTTTTT	CATSDPGLAGVTGELFF	TRBJ2-2	-	TRBV24-1	TRBD2
TGTGCTAGTGCCGTGGGACAGGGCAATCAGCCCCAGCATTTT	CASAVGQGNQPQHF	TRBJ1-5	-	TRBV12-5	TRBD1
TGTGCCAGCAATATTACGCCGGACAATGAGCAGTTCTTC	CASNITPDNEQFF	TRBJ2-1	-	TRBV6-6	-
TGTGCCAGCAGCGTAGAGGCTAGCGGGGGGGTCACAGATACGCAGTATTTT	CASSVEASGGVTDTQYF	TRBJ2-3	-	TRBV9	TRBD2
TGTGCCAGCAAGCGACAGTTGATGAACACTGAAGCTTTCTTT	CASKRQLMNTEAFF	TRBJ1-1	-	TRBV6-5	-
TGTGCCAGCAGTCGGACTAGCGGAGCACAAGAGACCCAGTACTTC	CASSRTSGAQETQYF	TRBJ2-5	-	TRBV2	TRBD2
TGCAGCGCAAAACAGGGAGACTTCTACGAGCAGTACTTC	CSAKQGDFYEQYF	TRBJ2-7	-	TRBV29-1	-